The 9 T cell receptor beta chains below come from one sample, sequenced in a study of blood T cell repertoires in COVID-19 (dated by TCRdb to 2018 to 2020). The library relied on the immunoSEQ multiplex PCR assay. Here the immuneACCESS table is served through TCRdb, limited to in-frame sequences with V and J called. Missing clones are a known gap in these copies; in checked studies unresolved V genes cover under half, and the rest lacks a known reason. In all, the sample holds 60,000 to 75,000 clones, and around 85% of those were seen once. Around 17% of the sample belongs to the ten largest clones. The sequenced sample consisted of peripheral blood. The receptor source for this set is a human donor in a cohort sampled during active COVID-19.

CDR3 in amino acids: CASSSGQGYGYTF. The CDR3 region has the DNA TGCGCCAGCAGCTCCGGACAGGGATATGGCTACACCTTC. V usage is TRBV5-1 and J usage is TRBJ1-2; TRBD1 aligns across 8 bases. V was clipped by 3 bases and J by 5 bases; unmatched bases: 3. Germline values: CDR1 SGHRS, CDR2 YFSETQ. This CDR3 region has 13 residues.

Written as DNA, the CDR3 is TGTGCCAGCAGCACTCAAACCCAGACCCAGTACTTC. This translates into CASSTQTQTQYF. The gene calls are TRBV12-3 or TRBV12-4 and TRBJ2-5; D is undetermined. The CDR3 is 12 residues long. Trimming took off 6 bases at V and 6 bases at J, with 11 bases between the two ends.

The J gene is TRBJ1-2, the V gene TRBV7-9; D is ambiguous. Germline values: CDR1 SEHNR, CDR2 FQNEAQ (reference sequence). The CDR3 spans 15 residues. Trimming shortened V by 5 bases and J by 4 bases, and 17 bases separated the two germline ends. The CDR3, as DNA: TGTGCCAGCAGCCTCGAGGTAGGCCACTTCTATGGCTACACCTTC. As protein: CASSLEVGHFYGYTF.

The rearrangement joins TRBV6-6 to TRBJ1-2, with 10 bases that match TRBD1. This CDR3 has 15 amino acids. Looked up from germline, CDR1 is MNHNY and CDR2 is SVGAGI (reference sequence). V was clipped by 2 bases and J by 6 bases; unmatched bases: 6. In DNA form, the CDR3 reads TGTGCCAGCAGTTACAGGGGACAGGGGATCGATGGCTACACCTTC. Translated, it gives CASSYRGQGIDGYTF.

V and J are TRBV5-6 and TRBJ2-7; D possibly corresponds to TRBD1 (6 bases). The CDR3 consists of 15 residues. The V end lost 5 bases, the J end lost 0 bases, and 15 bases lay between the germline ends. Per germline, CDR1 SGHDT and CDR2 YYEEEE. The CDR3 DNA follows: TGTGCCAGCAGGGGAAACAGGGCGCGCTCCTACGAGCAGTACTTC. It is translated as CASRGNRARSYEQYF.

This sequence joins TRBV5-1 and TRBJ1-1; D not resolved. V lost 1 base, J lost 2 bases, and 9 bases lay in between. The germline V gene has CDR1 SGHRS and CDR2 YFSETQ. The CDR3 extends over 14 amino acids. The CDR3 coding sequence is TGCGCCAGCAGCTTGACACAATTCAACACTGAAGCTTTCTTT. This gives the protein CASSLTQFNTEAFF.

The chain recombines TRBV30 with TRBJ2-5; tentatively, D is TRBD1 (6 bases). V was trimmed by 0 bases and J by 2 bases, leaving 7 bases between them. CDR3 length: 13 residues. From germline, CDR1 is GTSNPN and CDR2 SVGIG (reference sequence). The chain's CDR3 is CAWSVGTQETQYF. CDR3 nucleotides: TGTGCCTGGAGTGTCGGGACACAAGAGACCCAGTACTTC.

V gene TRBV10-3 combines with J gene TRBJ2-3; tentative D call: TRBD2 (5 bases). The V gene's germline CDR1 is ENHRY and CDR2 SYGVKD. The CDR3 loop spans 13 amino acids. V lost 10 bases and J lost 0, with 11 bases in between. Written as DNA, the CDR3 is TGTGCCACGGACTCCATAAGCACAGATACGCAGTATTTT. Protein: CATDSISTDTQYF.

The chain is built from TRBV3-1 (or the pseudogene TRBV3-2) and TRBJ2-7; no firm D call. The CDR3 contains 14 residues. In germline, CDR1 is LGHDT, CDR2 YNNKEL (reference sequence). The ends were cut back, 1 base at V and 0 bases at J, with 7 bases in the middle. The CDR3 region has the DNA TGTGCCAGCAGCCAAGGCCACACCTCCTACGAGCAGTACTTC. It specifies CASSQGHTSYEQYF.